This section outlines one T cell receptor beta chain sequence together with its context. The entry originates in a study of CD8+ T cells in alopecia areata. The germline CDR1 and CDR2 sequences are LNHNV and YYDKDF (reference sequence). The CDR3 has 13 residues. V was trimmed by 3 bases and J by 5 bases, leaving 11 bases between them. RNA extraction and reverse transcription yielded cDNA as sequencing template. The assay was immunoSEQ multiplex PCR, and TCRdb's table has in-frame clones only and misses some. The sample contains under 250,000 clones, roughly three fifths of which appear only once. This chain joins TRBV15 and TRBJ2-7, with TRBD1 as a possible D gene (5 bases). Sequenced sample: CD8+ T cells sorted from blood. This receptor was obtained from a human donor in good health. CDR3 region: CATSSPQGDEQYF. In DNA, the CDR3 is TGTGCCACCAGCAGCCCGCAGGGTGACGAGCAGTACTTC.